Below, 6 T cell receptor beta chains from the same sample are listed, as sequenced in a study of vaccination effects on CD4 cells after COVID-19 (dated by TCRdb to between 2021 and 2024). Libraries were built with the immunoSEQ multiplex PCR assay. Not all clones reach the TCRdb copy of this immuneACCESS table, which keeps in-frame sequences only. Checked studies attribute under half of the gap to unresolved V genes and leave the rest unexplained. The sample profile shows under 50,000 clones; 75% to 80% of them were found once. The leading ten clones occupy about an eighth of the sample. No antigen has been assigned to these receptors. After more than nine days of culture, CD4+ T cells were isolated with the EasySep CD4+ T cell isolation kit. The material sequenced was CD4+ T cells from PBMCs cultured without peptide, taken before COVID-19 vaccination. The receptors here all came from a human donor who had a prior SARS-CoV-2 infection.

The V and J genes are TRBV4-1 and TRBJ2-5; 13 bases are shared with TRBD2. CDR1 is MGHRA, CDR2 YSYEKL, per germline. The CDR3 totals 15 residues. V lost 6 bases and J lost 5; bases outside the gene matches: 6. The CDR3 loop is CASRKGLAGEETQYF. The CDR3 DNA reads as TGCGCCAGCAGGAAAGGACTAGCGGGGGAGGAGACCCAGTACTTC.

The sample holds a few counts of this clone. Here the CDR3 reads CASSLVMGTSLTNEQFF. The CDR3 DNA reads as TGTGCCAGCAGCTTAGTAATGGGGACTAGCTTAACCAATGAGCAGTTCTTC. The rearrangement links TRBV7-2 to TRBJ2-1; 9 bases are shared with TRBD2. V was pared by 1 base and J by 6 bases, with 10 bases of the junction left unmatched. Per the germline V gene, CDR1 is SGHTA and CDR2 is FQGNSA. The CDR3 is 17 residues long.

CDR3 nucleotides: TGTGCCAGCAGCACCGGGTACAATGAGCAGTTCTTC. It is translated as CASSTGYNEQFF. V usage is TRBV2 and J usage is TRBJ2-1; D gene unclear. This CDR3 is built from 12 residues. Deletions cut 6 bases from V and 4 bases from J, with 7 bases between. Germline lookup yields CDR1 SNHLY and CDR2 FYNNEI. Looking up the rest from reference TRBV2 and TRBJ2-1 gives the full variable domain: EPEVTQTPSHQVTQMGQEVILRCVPISNHLYFYWYRQILGQKVEFLVSFYNNEISEKSEIFDDQFSVERPDGSNFTLKIRSTKLEDSAMYFCASSTGYNEQFFGPGTRLTVL.

This clone was found a few times. This chain links TRBV5-5 with TRBJ1-1; possibly TRBD1 for D (6 bases). The CDR3 sequence is 16 residues long. Germline CDR1 is SGHKS and CDR2 is YYEKEE (reference sequence). V gave up 3 bases and J gave up 4 bases, with 19 bases separating them. CDR3 nucleotides: TGTGCCAGCAGCTACGACAGGTCATTAATTAGCACTGAAGCTTTCTTT. Translating gives CASSYDRSLISTEAFF.

The V gene is TRBV6-5, the J gene TRBJ1-3, with D possibly being TRBD1 (6 bases). Trimming left V 2 bases short and J 3 bases short, with 11 bases between. Per germline, CDR1 MNHEY and CDR2 SVGAGI. CDR3 size: 15 residues. The DNA for the CDR3 is TGTGCCAGCAGTTACGACAGGTTGAGTGGAAACACCATATATTTT. This encodes CASSYDRLSGNTIYF.

The gene calls are TRBV11-2 and TRBJ2-5; D gene ambiguous. V dropped 1 base and J dropped 0 bases, with 6 bases sitting between them. The germline V gene has CDR1 SGHAT and CDR2 FQNNGV. This CDR3 has 14 amino acids. The DNA of the CDR3 is TGTGCCAGCAGCTTAGGCCAGTACCAAGAGACCCAGTACTTC. This encodes CASSLGQYQETQYF.